The 10 T cell receptor beta chains below come from one sample, sequenced in a study of tumor-infiltrating lymphocytes in primary liver carcinoma. A primer matching the constant region was used to make TCR beta cDNA from approximately 500 ng of total RNA. Libraries for TCR beta were built through three nested multiplex PCR rounds, which together made up a slightly modified ARM-PCR procedure. TRBV1-TRBV30 forward and Cbeta reverse primers drove the first two roughly 10-cycle rounds. TCRdb ran MiXCR on the multiplex PCR reads and lists one entry per CDR3 protein. The sample yields some 50,000 distinct CDR3 sequences, less than 75% seen once. Co-extraction yielded RNA and DNA from around 20-30 mg of unsorted bulk tissue. The source material was liver tumor tissue from sampling region 5. Described subset: tumor region T5, tumor centre. All receptors derive from a man between 35 and 55 years old with primary liver carcinoma and hepatitis B virus infection.

In the case of this clonotype: One end of the junction is discordant with germline, which a read error may explain. The chain uses TRBV29-1 and TRBJ2-7; possible D gene TRBD2, 6 bases. Germline lookup yields CDR1 SQVTM and CDR2 ANQGSEA. This CDR3 contains 14 residues. CDR3 sequence reads: CSVEVSGLGLEQYF. CDR3 sequence (DNA): TGCAGCGTCGAAGTGTCGGGACTCGGGCTCGAGCAGTACTTC.

About this clonotype itself: The junction departs from the called germline gene at one end, perhaps through a read error. The V gene is TRBV4-2, the J gene TRBJ2-1, with TRBD2 matching 11 bases. Germline loops: CDR1 LGHNA, CDR2 YNFKEQ. There are 16 residues in the CDR3. The CDR3 sequence is CASNQDTSGRAKEQFF. CDR3 nucleotides: TGTGCCAGCAACCAAGATACTAGCGGGAGAGCAAAGGAGCAGTTCTTC.

This clonotype was seen just once. At one boundary the junction diverges from the germline segment, which might be a read error. The CDR3 DNA is TGTGCCAGCAGTACCCCAGTCACACAAGAGACCCACTATTTC. Encoded protein: CASSTPVTQETHYF. This chain joins TRBV12-3 or TRBV12-4 and TRBJ2-5; D gene unclear. The CDR3 is made up of 14 amino acids.

V is TRBV6-1 and J is TRBJ1-2, with D tentatively TRBD1 (6 bases). Germline V lookup: CDR1 MNHNS, CDR2 SASEGT. This CDR3 is 15 amino acids long. The V gene lost 4 bases and the J gene lost 8 bases, with 20 bases spanning the gap. Here the CDR3 DNA reads TGTGCCAGCAGTGGAGTGGGGGGGGCTGGACGCGGCTACACCTTC. This sequence encodes CASSGVGGAGRGYTF.

The chain joins TRBV7-2 to TRBJ2-3, with D possibly matching TRBD1 (5 bases). With 1 base removed from V and 1 base from J, the gap between germline ends came to 12 bases. CDR1 is SGHTA, CDR2 FQGNSA, per germline. The CDR3 runs 16 residues. The CDR3 sequence is CASSLGRGLGTDTQYF. The CDR3 region has the DNA TGTGCCAGCAGCTTAGGAAGGGGATTAGGCACAGATACGCAGTATTTT.

As regards this clonotype: Its ends do not fully match the called genes, so a read error is possible. This chain links TRBV29-1 with TRBJ2-1, with 11 nucleotides matching TRBD1. CDR3 length equals 14 residues. Germline CDR1 and CDR2: SQVTM and ANQGSEA. The CDR3 protein is CSGLQGQGVDDQIF. The CDR3, as DNA: TGCAGCGGATTGCAGGGACAGGGGGTGGATGATCAGATCTTC.

Worth noting for this clonotype: A read error may produce the germline difference seen at one junction end. The chain is built from TRBV10-3 and TRBJ1-6, with a possible D match to TRBD1 (5 bases). The CDR3 consists of 14 residues. Germline CDR1 and CDR2: ENHRY and SYGVKD. CDR3 in amino acids: CAISHERGGSPIRF. The CDR3 nucleotides read TGTGCCATCAGCCACGAAAGGGGAGGATCACCCATCCGCTTT.

For this clonotype: One end of the junction does not line up with germline, which may come from a read error. V gene TRBV28 combines with J gene TRBJ2-1; D is unresolved. The CDR3 sequence is 14 residues long. From germline, CDR1 is MDHEN and CDR2 SYDVKM. CDR3 bases: TGTGCCAGCAGTATGAGTCTTTCCTACAATGAGCAGTTATTC. It specifies CASSMSLSYNEQLF.

This clonotype was picked up a small number of times. CDR3 DNA: TGTGCCAGCAGCCAGCAAATGAACACTGAAGCTTTCTTT. Its protein is CASSQQMNTEAFF. This chain connects TRBV9 to TRBJ1-1; D not resolved. The germline V gene has CDR1 SGDLS and CDR2 YYNGEE. Trimming removed 4 bases at V and 0 bases at J, with 7 bases between. The CDR3 is 13 residues long.

The chain has TRBV5-5 and TRBJ2-2; maybe TRBD2 (6 bases). This CDR3 has 18 amino acids. V was pared by 4 bases and J by 17 bases, with 36 bases between. Per the germline V gene, CDR1 is SGHKS and CDR2 is YYEKEE (reference sequence). In nucleotides, the CDR3 is TGTGCCAGCAGCCCACTCCCTGCGGAGGGACGGAGTACCGGGGAGCCATTTTTT. It specifies CASSPLPAEGRSTGEPFF.